A selection of T cell receptor beta chains follows, all from one sample in a study of T cell responses to AZD1222 COVID-19 vaccine. Generated by immunoSEQ multiplex PCR, the TCRdb table keeps only in-frame clones and is missing some. Counted here are some 120,000 clones, around 85% occurring once; the ten biggest clones make up about 4%. The material was peripheral blood, obtained on day 0 of MenACWY control vaccination. These receptors originate from an adult in good health. CDR3s include the opening cysteine and the closing phenylalanine or tryptophan. The order of the fields is CDR3 length, clone size, V gene, J gene, D gene, CDR3 protein, CDR3 DNA. The D gene is left open where the match is weak. Part of the rows lack a size; the others show once, few, many or a class for expanded clones.

length: 12; size: NA; V: TRBV27; J: TRBJ2-7; D: NA; CDR3: CASTDGGYEQYF; DNA: TGTGCCAGCACGGACGGTGGCTACGAGCAGTACTTC
length: 16; size: NA; V: TRBV4-1; J: TRBJ1-1; D: NA; CDR3: CASSQSLFGNLNEAFF; DNA: TGCGCCAGCAGCCAATCCCTTTTCGGGAACCTCAATGAAGCTTTCTTT
length: 13; size: NA; V: TRBV18; J: TRBJ1-1; D: NA; CDR3: CASGGTVDTEAFF; DNA: TGTGCCAGCGGAGGGACTGTGGACACTGAAGCTTTCTTT
length: 14; size: NA; V: TRBV11-2; J: TRBJ1-2; D: TRBD1; CDR3: CASSGVRTGGSYTF; DNA: TGTGCCAGCAGCGGAGTCAGGACAGGGGGGAGCTACACCTTC
length: 12; size: few; V: TRBV3-1/TRBV3-2; J: TRBJ1-1; D: NA; CDR3: CASSPGALEAFF; DNA: TGTGCCAGCAGCCCCGGGGCCCTTGAAGCTTTCTTT
length: 11; size: NA; V: TRBV12-3/TRBV12-4; J: TRBJ2-1; D: NA; CDR3: CASSAFDEQFF; DNA: TGTGCCAGCAGTGCCTTCGATGAGCAGTTCTTC
length: 13; size: NA; V: TRBV29-1; J: TRBJ1-2; D: TRBD1; CDR3: CSGGTGVPPGYTF; DNA: TGCAGCGGCGGGACAGGGGTCCCTCCTGGCTACACCTTC
length: 15; size: NA; V: TRBV30; J: TRBJ2-2; D: TRBD1; CDR3: CAWRAGTGLTGELFF; DNA: TGTGCCTGGAGAGCCGGGACAGGGCTCACCGGGGAGCTGTTTTTT
length: 13; size: NA; V: TRBV19; J: TRBJ1-2; D: NA; CDR3: CASSGQPNYGYTF; DNA: TGTGCCAGTAGTGGCCAACCGAACTATGGCTACACCTTC
length: 14; size: NA; V: TRBV4-2; J: TRBJ1-5; D: NA; CDR3: CASSQDSGDQPQHF; DNA: TGTGCCAGCAGCCAAGATTCCGGGGATCAGCCCCAGCATTTT
length: 15; size: NA; V: TRBV6-5; J: TRBJ1-1; D: NA; CDR3: CASISYRAWVAEAFF; DNA: TGTGCCAGCATATCGTACAGGGCGTGGGTCGCTGAAGCTTTCTTT
length: 15; size: NA; V: TRBV27; J: TRBJ2-1; D: TRBD1; CDR3: CASSFGTGLSYEQFF; DNA: TGTGCCAGCAGTTTCGGGACAGGGTTATCTTATGAGCAGTTCTTC
length: 15; size: NA; V: TRBV4-1; J: TRBJ2-7; D: NA; CDR3: CASSQENGGPYEQYF; DNA: TGCGCCAGCAGCCAAGAAAATGGGGGGCCTTACGAGCAGTACTTC
length: 13; size: NA; V: TRBV18; J: TRBJ2-3; D: NA; CDR3: CASSPGYTDTQYF; DNA: TGTGCCAGCTCACCAGGGTACACAGATACGCAGTATTTT
length: 16; size: NA; V: TRBV11-2; J: TRBJ1-5; D: NA; CDR3: CASSLAGRDMNQPQHF; DNA: TGTGCCAGCAGCTTAGCTGGCAGGGACATGAATCAGCCCCAGCATTTT
length: 13; size: NA; V: TRBV3-1/TRBV3-2; J: TRBJ1-6; D: NA; CDR3: CASTPGLGSPLHF; DNA: TGTGCCAGCACCCCGGGACTTGGGTCACCCCTCCACTTT
length: 16; size: NA; V: TRBV5-3; J: TRBJ2-5; D: NA; CDR3: CARSLGDGGSGETQYF; DNA: TGTGCCAGAAGCTTGGGTGACGGGGGCTCCGGAGAGACCCAGTACTTC
length: 16; size: once; V: TRBV4-2; J: TRBJ2-3; D: TRBD2; CDR3: CASSQDGIAGADTQYF; DNA: TGTGCCAGCAGCCAAGATGGGATAGCGGGGGCAGATACGCAGTATTTT